The entry below gives a single T cell receptor beta chain sequence along with its context. Its antigen is unknown. Trimming shortened V by 3 bases and J by 1 base, and 11 bases separated the two germline ends. The germline CDR1 and CDR2 sequences are SGHDT and YYEEEE. The CDR3 spans 14 residues. This record belongs to a study of cytomegalovirus exposure and HLA in healthy donors. The PCR employed 60 Vbeta primers together with 13 Jbeta primers. The data were produced by immunoSEQ multiplex PCR, yet TCRdb's version contains in-frame clones alone and is incomplete. The table has approximately 200,000 clones, approximately 81% seen once; the top ten hold 1.3%. Study-level findings and limits: In a later analysis, TCR beta V- and J-gene trimming showed a link to a missense DCLRE1C variant. Many donors carried some public TCRs, although rarity characterized most TCR sequences.

The J gene is TRBJ2-7, the V gene TRBV5-6, with D possibly TRBD2 on 6 matching bases. This receptor was taken from a human donor in good health. Sample: PBMCs. As DNA, the CDR3 is TGTGCCAGCAGCTCGGGACTTACATCCTACGAGCAGTACTTC. Translating gives CASSSGLTSYEQYF.